This T cell receptor beta chain appears in the sequencing data of a study of cytomegalovirus exposure and HLA in healthy donors (dated by TCRdb to between 2016 and 2019). Describing the broader study: A later analysis indicated that the 120 validation repertoires were generated on the platform also employed for the 670 or so repertoires of the first cohort. The study was designed to test whether signatures of past pathogen exposure could be identified by cataloging public T cell receptors. A separate validation cohort of roughly 130 different subjects was used in addition to the approximately 700-subject first cohort. The study combined high-throughput TCR immunosequencing, statistical association of individual TCRs with disease status, and machine learning to predict cytomegalovirus infection status.

From cysteine to phenylalanine, the CDR3 is 14 amino acids long. Of all the DNA, just the CDR3 is kept, 42 bases in frame from base 1. According to the germline V gene, CDR1 reads SGHVS and CDR2 reads FNYEAQ. V drops 3 bases and J drops 4 bases, leaving 13 bases in between. Overall study results and their limits: The authors suggested that the approach could potentially be generalized to other disease states and immunological phenotypes. Most TCR sequences were seen in very few donors, while some public TCRs were found in many individuals. A later analysis lacked HLA typing for the validation cohort, so it scored co-occurrence in that cohort across all 130 or so repertoires. In vitro tests confirmed that a few of the cytomegalovirus-associated TCR beta chains recognize cytomegalovirus antigens. The study gave a list of under 200 TCR beta chains associated with cytomegalovirus. Cytomegalovirus status was reported to be diagnosed by the classifier with high specificity and sensitivity in both the original and validation cohorts. Subsequent analysis determined that TCRs grouped into clusters in the first cohort also showed a tendency toward co-occurrence across the roughly 110 validation repertoires, and 94% of cluster scores exceeded 0.

Remarks on this clone: Its antigen is still unknown. Per-base quality was not reported, and no clone a single base away is much larger than it.

Separate from the roughly 650-subject first cohort, the validation cohort of around 130 subjects was the group to which the donors belonged. The receptor library was made with the immunoSEQ multiplex PCR assay. As for the authors' bioinformatics: A statistical classification framework was built to diagnose cytomegalovirus status from the catalog of TCR beta chain sequences. TCRdb's version of the immuneACCESS table is confined to in-frame rearrangements and falls short of the full clone set. An unresolved V gene accounts for under half of the shortfall where checked; the remainder is of unknown origin. D and trimming come from the DNA, and the V and J calls and clone size come from that table. The sample table lists 150,000 to 180,000 clones, just over 85% of them with a count of one. 2% to 2.5% of the sample is taken by the ten largest.

The clonotype was recovered from a human donor in good health. The chain is made from TRBV7-6 and TRBJ2-7; a weak D assignment points to TRBD2 (5 bases agree). The sample taken for sequencing was PBMCs. The nucleotide sequence is given as TGTGCCAGCAGCTTGCGTGCGGGTCTGTACGAGCAGTACTTC. Translated, it reads CASSLRAGLYEQYF.